The source of this TCR beta chain is a study of blood T cell repertoires in COVID-19. Study-level information: Acute and convalescent COVID-19 specimens originated in the United States, Italy and Spain. The cDNA or gDNA used as material had been derived from T cells, B-cell-depleted T cells, or PBMCs.

Under the authors' procedure: Amplification of reference gene primers provided the estimated nucleated cell counts. Produced via immunoSEQ multiplex PCR; TCRdb's table is partial and in-frame only. V, J and clone size were drawn from that table, and D and trimming were deduced from the DNA. This sample has tens of thousands of clones, with around nine tenths found just once. Germline lookup yields CDR1 SGHRS and CDR2 YFSETQ. Trimming pared 7 bases from V and 1 base from J, leaving 11 bases between. The CDR3 is 14 amino acids. This clonotype was sampled from a man in his fifties or sixties with acute or convalescent COVID-19. Sequenced: peripheral blood. The chain combines TRBV5-1 with TRBJ2-2; D is unclear. The CDR3 here is CASEVSLNTGELFF. The CDR3 bases are TGCGCCAGCGAGGTCAGCCTGAACACCGGGGAGCTGTTTTTT.